This T cell receptor (beta chain) was identified during a study of Ad26.COV2.S vaccination and SARS-CoV-2 variants (dated by TCRdb to the early 2020s). At the level of the whole study: Donors in the vaccine arm were drawn from COV1001, a phase I-IIa trial of Ad26.COV2.S in healthy adults that was multicentre, randomized, double-blind and placebo-controlled. Ad26.COV2.S was administered intramuscularly at 5 x 10^10 or 1 x 10^11 viral particles, either as a single shot or as two shots given 56 days apart. Sequencing of the TCRbeta repertoire served to evaluate the specificity and breadth of SARS-CoV-2-reactive T cell receptors following Ad26.COV2.S vaccination. A total of some 30 samples were included in the TCR-sequenced set, comprising roughly 19 Ad26.COV2.S vaccine recipients, 5 placebo recipients and 8 SARS-CoV-2 convalescent individuals. Trial participants were randomized into five groups of five, in which low-dose or high-dose Ad26.COV2.S was given once or twice, or placebo was given on both occasions. Investigators did not know the trial group allocation while performing experiments and assessing outcomes.

Results the study describes overall, beyond this receptor: Vaccine and placebo recipients had similar non-spike TCR breadth, a finding consistent with the vaccine containing only spike. Comparing responses between vaccine doses or regimens was not something the study was powered to do. Spike-specific TCR breadth was higher in Ad26.COV2.S recipients than in placebo recipients (P = 0.0014). After vaccination, spike-specific CD8+ and CD4+ T cell responses were reported to show substantial breadth. The authors noted that total T cell responses may have been underestimated by the TCR breadth and depth analyses.

The immunoSEQ Assay was used to sequence TCRbeta CDR3 regions. After extraction, genomic DNA underwent amplification by bias-controlled multiplex PCR, followed by high-throughput sequencing. Per the authors' processing: To quantify the absolute abundance of every unique TCRbeta CDR3 region, sequences were collapsed and filtered. T cell fraction was estimated by normalizing TCRbeta template counts to usable DNA, with usable DNA measured through amplification of reference genes found in all nucleated cells. Repertoire TCRs were annotated as SARS-CoV-2-specific by exact matching of V gene, CDR3 amino acid sequence and J gene to a known reactive TCR set. The reference SARS-CoV-2 TCR set was obtained from MIRA and was filtered for enrichment in COVID-19-positive ImmuneCODE repertoires, whereby public or cross-reactive TCRs were removed. Drawing on the MIRA antigens, annotated TCRs were analysed further at the level of specific ORF or position within ORF. Breadth was defined as the number of annotated unique rearrangements divided by the total number of unique productive rearrangements, and depth was defined as the summed frequency of the annotated unique rearrangements. Group comparisons of TCR breadth used two-sided Wilcoxon rank-sum tests. This immuneACCESS table, as held by TCRdb, lists in-frame sequences with V and J called but not all clones. Of the missing ones, under half trace to an unresolved V gene in checked studies; the others have no known cause. V and J calls and clone size come straight from that table; D and trimming were deduced from the DNA. Across this sample there are 350,000 to 500,000 clones, with roughly 91% seen only once. Around 4.2% of the sample is held by the ten biggest clonotypes.

Per the publication, the treatment or condition label means: some 20 received Ad26.COV2.S at low or high dose, single or two shots; 5 received placebo; per-sample allocation not given. Repertoires of vaccine and placebo recipients were sequenced from samples taken on day 63 after the first injection. Cohort 1b enrolled 25 to 30 adults aged 18-55 years at a single site in Boston, USA, between 29 July and 7 August 2020. Ad26.COV2.S was a replication-incompetent adenovirus type 26 vector expressing a prefusion-stabilized SARS-CoV-2 spike protein from the original Wuhan strain. In the case of this clone: The antigen it recognizes is unknown. No base quality information exists; no much larger clone differs at one position.

The sample here was peripheral blood, taken in a trial of Ad26.COV2.S vaccine versus placebo. This receptor was taken from a person between 18 and 59 years old who received the Ad26.COV2.S COVID-19 vaccine or a placebo.

Here is the DNA: TGTGCCAGTAGTATAGGCGGACTAGCGGGACTCAGGAACACCGGGGAGCTGTTTTTT. This yields the protein CASSIGGLAGLRNTGELFF. The sequence joins TRBV19 to TRBJ2-2, with 12 bases aligning to TRBD2. The germline V gene (reference sequence) specifies LNHDA as CDR1 and SQIVND as CDR2. Trimming removed 1 base from V and 1 base from J; the gene matches leave 7 bases unexplained. Counted from cysteine to phenylalanine, this CDR3 has 19 amino acids. This entry keeps only the CDR3 DNA: 57 bases, framed from base 1.